Below are 29 T cell receptor beta chains sequenced from a single sample in a study of identical twins. Each CDR3 protein is one row after TCRdb ran MiXCR on the 5' RACE reads. This table holds about 890,000 distinct CDR3 sequences, 9% to 15% found once. These same data were also listed under a study on yellow fever vaccine responses in identical twins.

Sequenced material: PBMCs. The origin of the receptors is a woman younger than 30 in good health.

This sequence joins TRBV12-3 or TRBV12-4 and TRBJ2-1; D possibly corresponds to TRBD2 (7 bases). This CDR3 contains 13 residues. V lost 4 bases and J lost 8, with 12 bases in between. The CDR3: CASSWGGGDEQFF. CDR3 bases: TGTGCCAGCAGTTGGGGAGGGGGGGATGAGCAGTTCTTC.

This clonotype was seen more than once but under ten times. The chain uses TRBV6-1 and TRBJ2-1; 8 bases fit TRBD1. Per germline, CDR1 MNHNS and CDR2 SASEGT. This CDR3 has 13 amino acids. The V gene end was trimmed by 8 bases and the J gene end by 6 bases; junction bases not matched to a gene: 6. The CDR3 nucleotides are TGTGCCAGCCAGACAGGGGTGTCCAATGAGCAGTTCTTC. Residues: CASQTGVSNEQFF.

V gene TRBV10-3 combines with J gene TRBJ2-6; D possibly uses TRBD1 or TRBD2 (5 bases each). The CDR3 is 14 residues long. Germline assignment: CDR1 ENHRY and CDR2 SYGVKD. Trimming removed 10 bases at V and 2 bases at J, with 12 bases between. The CDR3 coding sequence is TGTGCCACCGAGGTGGGGGCTGGGGCCAACGTCCTGACTTTC. Its translation is CATEVGAGANVLTF.

There are a few counts of this clonotype. The chain recombines TRBV19 with TRBJ1-5; D is unclear. The CDR3 length is 17 residues. Germline loops: CDR1 LNHDA, CDR2 SQIVND (reference sequence). Trimming cost V 3 bases and J 0 bases, with 15 bases left between them. The CDR3 protein is CASSMMLGSGSNQPQHF. In nucleotides, the CDR3 is TGTGCCAGTAGTATGATGTTGGGGTCAGGTAGCAATCAGCCCCAGCATTTT.

The table lists this clonotype with many counts. The chain recombines TRBV4-1 with TRBJ1-1; the D is unclear. CDR1 is MGHRA and CDR2 is YSYEKL in the germline V gene. The CDR3 runs 14 residues. Trimming left V 5 bases short and J 1 base short, with 11 bases between. The CDR3 is CASSSRWGNTEAFF. CDR3 sequence (DNA): TGCGCCAGCAGCTCAAGGTGGGGGAACACTGAAGCTTTCTTT.

This clonotype has more than one count but fewer than ten. The chain couples TRBV9 to TRBJ2-7; tentative D call: TRBD1 (5 bases). The germline CDR1 and CDR2 sequences are SGDLS and YYNGEE. The length of the CDR3 is 16 residues. Trimming shortened V by 0 bases and J by 5 bases, and 18 bases separated the two germline ends. The CDR3 DNA follows: TGTGCCAGCAGCGTAGTAAGCAGGTGGGTAGGGGACGAGCAGTACGTC. Translating gives CASSVVSRWVGDEQYV.

This clonotype came up a few times. The chain joins TRBV12-3 or TRBV12-4 to TRBJ2-1; 7 bases match TRBD2. This CDR3 has 15 residues. The trim removed 7 bases at V and 4 bases at J, leaving 10 bases unmatched. The CDR3 protein is CASNREAGPYNEQFF. The CDR3 coding sequence is TGTGCCAGCAATAGAGAAGCGGGGCCTTACAATGAGCAGTTCTTC.

The V and J genes are TRBV11-2 and TRBJ2-7; D uncertain. There are 13 residues in the CDR3. Trimming took off 7 bases at V and 1 base at J, with 11 bases between the two ends. The germline V gene encodes CDR1 SGHAT and CDR2 FQNNGV. CDR3 sequence: CASIRPASYEQYF. The CDR3, as DNA: TGTGCCAGCATCCGCCCAGCGTCCTACGAGCAGTACTTC.

This clonotype was observed many times. V is TRBV9 and J is TRBJ2-5; D may be TRBD1 (6 bases). Trimming removed 3 bases at V and 0 bases at J, with 15 bases between. This CDR3 spans 16 amino acids. CDR1 is SGDLS, CDR2 YYNGEE, per germline. The CDR3 DNA reads TGTGCCAGCAGCGGCTCCCTAGGGGGTTACCAAGAGACCCAGTACTTC. As protein: CASSGSLGGYQETQYF.

The sample holds a few counts of this clonotype. The CDR3 region is CASSLGWAEKLFF. The DNA of the CDR3 is TGTGCCAGCAGCCTAGGATGGGCGGAAAAACTGTTTTTT. This chain uses TRBV14 with TRBJ1-4, with D hard to call. The CDR3 consists of 13 residues. Trimming pared 4 bases from V and 8 bases from J, leaving 11 bases between. Germline assignment: CDR1 SGHDN and CDR2 FVKESK.

Ten or more counts support this clonotype. This sequence joins TRBV12-3 or TRBV12-4 and TRBJ1-5; D might be TRBD1 (5 bases). V was clipped by 6 bases and J by 12 bases, with 18 bases between them. This CDR3 has 13 residues. This CDR3 reads CASSPGPSWVQHF. In DNA, the CDR3 is TGTGCCAGCAGCCCGGGACCGAGTTGGGTCCAGCATTTT.

This chain joins TRBV6-1 and TRBJ2-7; D is ambiguous. Germline V gene lookup returns CDR1 MNHNS and CDR2 SASEGT. The CDR3 length is 12 residues. Trimming pared 6 bases from V and 3 bases from J, leaving 9 bases between. DNA of the CDR3: TGTGCCAGCAGCTACAACCTCTACGAGCAGTACGTC. Translation: CASSYNLYEQYV.

This sequence joins TRBV20-1 and TRBJ1-5; 8 nucleotides match TRBD1. Germline values: CDR1 DFQATT, CDR2 SNEGSKA (reference sequence). The CDR3 sequence is 15 residues long. Losses at the gene ends were 4 bases for V and 5 bases for J; bases not matched to a gene: 10. As DNA, the CDR3 is TGCAGTGCTAAATCCGGGACAGGAATCGATCAGCCCCAGCATTTT. Residues: CSAKSGTGIDQPQHF.

This clonotype has more than one count but fewer than ten. The chain joins TRBV12-3 or TRBV12-4 to TRBJ1-5, with D possibly TRBD1 on 6 matching bases. This CDR3 is built from 14 residues. The V gene lost 3 bases and the J gene lost 7 bases, with 13 bases spanning the gap. CDR3 coding DNA: TGTGCCAGCAGTTTCGGGGGGGCTTGGCAGCCCCAGCATTTT. Amino acid sequence: CASSFGGAWQPQHF.

There are a few counts of this clonotype. The chain recombines TRBV10-3 with TRBJ2-1, with D possibly matching TRBD2 (6 bases). The germline V and J ends were trimmed by 3 bases and 4 bases, with 19 bases remaining between them. Germline V gene data show CDR1 as ENHRY and CDR2 as SYGVKD. The length of the CDR3 is 17 residues. Here the CDR3 DNA reads TGTGCCATCAGTGACCCCGGGACTGCTGGGTCTTACAATGAGCAGTTCTTC. Translating gives CAISDPGTAGSYNEQFF.

The V gene is TRBV28, the J gene TRBJ2-4; 8 bases are a match to TRBD2. The ends lost 5 bases at V and 1 base at J; junction bases unmatched: 7. The CDR3 runs 16 residues. The germline CDR1 and CDR2 sequences are MDHEN and SYDVKM. The CDR3 protein is CASSARGGAAKNIQYF. The CDR3 DNA is TGTGCCAGCAGTGCCCGGGGGGGGGCGGCCAAAAACATTCAGTACTTC.

This clonotype was observed a few times. The chain couples TRBV3-1 to TRBJ1-2; no definite D call. Deletions cut 5 bases from V and 1 base from J, with 11 bases between. Germline-derived CDR1 and CDR2 are LGHDT and YNNKEL (reference sequence). CDR3 length: 14 amino acids. CDR3 region: CASSSRELNYGYTF. The DNA for the CDR3 is TGTGCCAGCAGCAGCCGGGAACTTAACTATGGCTACACCTTC.

The rearrangement uses TRBV12-3 or TRBV12-4 and TRBJ1-6, with TRBD1 matching over 9 bases. The CDR3 has 15 amino acids. The V and J ends lost 4 bases and 9 bases, in that order; junction bases with no gene match: 7. CDR3 loop: CASSSTGTGISPLHF. The DNA of the CDR3 is TGTGCCAGCAGTTCCACCGGGACAGGGATTTCACCCCTCCACTTT.

This clonotype was recorded a few times. The CDR3 region is CASSPSGGRGGELFF. The CDR3 DNA sequence: TGTGCCAGCAGCCCATCAGGGGGAAGGGGCGGGGAGCTGTTTTTT. The chain combines TRBV7-8 with TRBJ2-2; TRBD1 agrees at 7 bases. After removal of 5 bases from V and 7 bases from J, the junction contained 10 bases not matched to a gene. The length of the CDR3 is 15 residues. Germline CDR1 reads SGHVS; CDR2 reads FQNEAQ.

This clonotype appeared a few times. The genes are TRBV6-2 or TRBV6-3 and TRBJ2-5; tentative D call: TRBD2 (6 bases). The germline V gene encodes CDR1 MNHEY and CDR2 SVGEGT. V was trimmed by 6 bases and J by 5 bases, leaving 13 bases between them. The CDR3 extends over 13 amino acids. DNA for the CDR3: TGTGCCAGCAGGCCACTAGCTGGTGAGACCCAGTACTTC. Translated, it gives CASRPLAGETQYF.

This chain uses TRBV21-1 with TRBJ2-5; the tabulated D call, TRBD1, remains unverified against the DNA. TRBV21-1 is assigned pseudogene status. The CDR3 is 14 amino acids. Here the CDR3 reads CASRSGGIGETQYF. As DNA, the CDR3 is TGTGCCAGCAGATCAGGGGGCATTGGGGAGACCCAGTACTTC.

This clonotype was observed a handful of times. V usage is TRBV6-1 and J usage is TRBJ1-2; D is uncertain. Germline V gives CDR1 MNHNS, CDR2 SASEGT. V was shortened by 2 bases and J by 8 bases, with 12 bases between the two germline ends. The CDR3 totals 13 residues. The CDR3 nucleotides are TGTGCCAGCAGTGAACCGACGGCGGGAGGCTACACCTTC. Its translation: CASSEPTAGGYTF.

This clonotype was seen repeatedly, ten times or more. This sequence joins TRBV2 and TRBJ2-1; 9 nucleotides match TRBD2. V lost 6 bases and J lost 4; bases outside the gene matches: 7. This CDR3 is built from 15 residues. In germline, CDR1 is SNHLY, CDR2 FYNNEI. The CDR3 spells CASRLTSGTYNEQFF. The CDR3, as DNA: TGTGCCAGCAGATTGACTAGCGGTACTTACAATGAGCAGTTCTTC.

The V gene is TRBV29-1, the J gene TRBJ1-1, with TRBD1 identical over 8 bases. Germline assignment: CDR1 SQVTM and CDR2 ANQGSEA. The J segment lost 7 bases and the V segment lost 5 bases, leaving 15 bases of the junction unmatched. The CDR3 has 15 residues. The CDR3 bases are TGCAGCGTTCCAGGAGGGGGGACAGGCCGATTTGAAGCTTTCTTT. Its protein product is CSVPGGGTGRFEAFF.

This clonotype has more than one count but fewer than ten. CDR3 in amino acids: CASSANLLAGERDEQFF. For the CDR3, the DNA is TGTGCCAGCAGCGCAAACCTACTAGCGGGGGAACGGGATGAGCAGTTCTTC. The gene calls are TRBV7-6 and TRBJ2-1; 11 bases match TRBD2. The germline V gene encodes CDR1 SGHVS and CDR2 FNYEAQ. This CDR3 is 17 amino acids long. Trimming at V came to 5 bases and at J to 8 bases, leaving 14 bases not matched to a gene.

The V call is TRBV24-1, the J call TRBJ1-1; D remains ambiguous. Trimming stripped 4 bases from V and 10 bases from J, with 15 bases between. CDR3 size: 13 residues. Germline V lookup: CDR1 KGHDR, CDR2 SFDVKD. CDR3 protein: CATSDNTGLIAFF. DNA of the CDR3: TGTGCCACCAGTGACAATACGGGTCTGATAGCTTTCTTT.

This clonotype was observed a handful of times. This rearrangement joins TRBV10-3 to TRBJ2-3; no firm D call. The V end lost 0 bases, the J end lost 4 bases, and 11 bases lay between the germline ends. The germline V gene has CDR1 ENHRY and CDR2 SYGVKD. The CDR3 length is 15 residues. The CDR3 is CAISESLDSADTQYF. The CDR3 nucleotides read TGTGCCATCAGTGAGTCGTTAGACTCCGCAGATACGCAGTATTTT.

This clonotype occurred a few times. The chain combines TRBV7-8 with TRBJ1-4; the D is unclear. The germline V gene has CDR1 SGHVS and CDR2 FQNEAQ. Trimming pared 5 bases from V and 8 bases from J, leaving 15 bases between. The CDR3 has 14 amino acids. DNA for the CDR3: TGTGCCAGCAGCCCAGAAGGTGCTTGGGAAAAACTGTTTTTT. It encodes CASSPEGAWEKLFF.

This clonotype was seen many times. This chain uses TRBV24-1 with TRBJ2-7, with no clear D. Germline lookup yields CDR1 KGHDR and CDR2 SFDVKD. The CDR3 has 11 amino acids. Trimming pared 5 bases from V and 4 bases from J, leaving 5 bases between. The CDR3 coding sequence is TGTGCCACCAGTGTCATATACGAGCAGTACTTC. This sequence encodes CATSVIYEQYF.